This T cell receptor (beta chain) came from a study of Ad26.COV2.S vaccination and SARS-CoV-2 variants. Study summary: The donor participated in the COV1001 trial, in its Ad26.COV2.S arm. Intramuscular Ad26.COV2.S doses were given once or twice, 56 days apart.

Study results and caveats: TCR breadth and depth analyses may have underestimated total T cell responses. Non-spike TCR breadth was similar in vaccine and placebo recipients.

Germline V gene lookup returns CDR1 SGHRS and CDR2 YFSETQ. The length of the CDR3 is 14 residues. Losses at the gene ends were 0 bases for V and 4 bases for J; bases not matched to a gene: 2. Details on this clone: Antigen specificity is unknown.

The data were produced by immunoSEQ multiplex PCR, yet TCRdb's version contains in-frame clones alone and is incomplete. The data hold 440,000 or so clones, with 90% observed a single time. As to treatment: 15 to 20 received Ad26.COV2.S at low or high dose, single or two shots; roughly five received placebo; per-sample allocation not given. After the first vaccine or placebo injection, samples were drawn on day 63. The chain couples TRBV5-1 to TRBJ2-7; 9 bases agree with TRBD2. This TCR derives from a person aged 18-65 years who received the Ad26.COV2.S COVID-19 vaccine or a placebo. The sequences come from peripheral blood, collected in a trial of Ad26.COV2.S vaccine versus placebo. The CDR3 sequence: CASSLASGIYEQYF. The CDR3 region has the DNA TGCGCCAGCAGCTTGGCTAGCGGGATATACGAGCAGTACTTC.